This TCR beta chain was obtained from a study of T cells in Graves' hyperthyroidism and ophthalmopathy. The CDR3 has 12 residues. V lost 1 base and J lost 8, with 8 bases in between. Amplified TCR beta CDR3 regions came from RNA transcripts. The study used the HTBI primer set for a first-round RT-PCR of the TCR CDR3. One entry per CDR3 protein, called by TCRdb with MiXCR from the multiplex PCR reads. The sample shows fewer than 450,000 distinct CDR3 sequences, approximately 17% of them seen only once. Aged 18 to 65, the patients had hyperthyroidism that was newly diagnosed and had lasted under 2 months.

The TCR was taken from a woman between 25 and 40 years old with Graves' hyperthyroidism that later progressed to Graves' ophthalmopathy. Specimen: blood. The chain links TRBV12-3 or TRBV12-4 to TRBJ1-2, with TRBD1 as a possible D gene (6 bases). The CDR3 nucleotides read TGTGCCAGCAGTTTAGGGACAGAAGGCTACACCTTC. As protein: CASSLGTEGYTF.